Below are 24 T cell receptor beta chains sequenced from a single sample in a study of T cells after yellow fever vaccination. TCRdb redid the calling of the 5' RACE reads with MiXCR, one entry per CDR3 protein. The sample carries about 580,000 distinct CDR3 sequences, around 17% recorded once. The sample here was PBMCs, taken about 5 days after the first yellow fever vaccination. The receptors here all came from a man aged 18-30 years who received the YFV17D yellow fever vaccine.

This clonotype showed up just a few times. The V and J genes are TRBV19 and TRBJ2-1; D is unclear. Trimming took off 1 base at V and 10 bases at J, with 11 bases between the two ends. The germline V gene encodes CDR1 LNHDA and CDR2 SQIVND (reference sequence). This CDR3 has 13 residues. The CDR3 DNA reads TGTGCCAGTAGTATAGGTCGGAGCCGGGAGCAGTTCTTC. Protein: CASSIGRSREQFF.

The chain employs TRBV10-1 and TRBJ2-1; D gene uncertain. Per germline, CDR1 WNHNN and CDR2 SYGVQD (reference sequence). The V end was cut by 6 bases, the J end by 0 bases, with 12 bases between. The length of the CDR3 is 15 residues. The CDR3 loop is CASSLTPSSYNEQFF. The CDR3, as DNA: TGCGCCAGCAGCCTAACTCCGAGCTCCTACAATGAGCAGTTCTTC.

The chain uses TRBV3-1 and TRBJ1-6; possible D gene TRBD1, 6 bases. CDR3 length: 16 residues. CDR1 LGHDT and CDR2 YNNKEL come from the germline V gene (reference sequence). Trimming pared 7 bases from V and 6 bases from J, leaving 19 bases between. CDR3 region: CASNIGGGGGNSPLHF. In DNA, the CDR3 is TGTGCCAGCAACATCGGGGGCGGGGGAGGTAATTCACCCCTCCACTTT.

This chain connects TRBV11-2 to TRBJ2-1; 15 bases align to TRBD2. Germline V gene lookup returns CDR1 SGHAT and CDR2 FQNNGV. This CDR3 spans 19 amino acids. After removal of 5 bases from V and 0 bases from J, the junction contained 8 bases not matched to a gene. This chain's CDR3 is CASSGAGTSGGLSYNEQFF. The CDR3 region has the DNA TGTGCCAGCAGCGGAGCCGGGACTAGCGGGGGGCTCTCCTACAATGAGCAGTTCTTC.

In DNA, the CDR3 is TGTGCCAGCAGTTTAGCGGGGGGGCCGGGAGAGACCCAGTACTTC. Translation: CASSLAGGPGETQYF. The chain has TRBV12-3 or TRBV12-4 and TRBJ2-5; maybe TRBD2 (7 bases). The CDR3 runs 15 residues. V shed 0 bases and J shed 4 bases, with 12 bases lying between them.

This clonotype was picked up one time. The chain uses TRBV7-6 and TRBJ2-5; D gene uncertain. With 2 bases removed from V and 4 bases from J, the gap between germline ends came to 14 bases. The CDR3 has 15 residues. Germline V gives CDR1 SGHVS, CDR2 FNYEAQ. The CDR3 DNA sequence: TGTGCCAGCAGCTTATTCATAGGAGCTTTAGAGACCCAGTACTTC. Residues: CASSLFIGALETQYF.

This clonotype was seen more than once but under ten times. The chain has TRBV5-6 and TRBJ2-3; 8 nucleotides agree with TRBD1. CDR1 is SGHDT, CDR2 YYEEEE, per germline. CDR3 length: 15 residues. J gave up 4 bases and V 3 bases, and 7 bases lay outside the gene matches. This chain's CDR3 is CASSSTGEEADTQYF. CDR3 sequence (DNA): TGTGCCAGCAGCTCGACAGGGGAGGAAGCAGATACGCAGTATTTT.

The CDR3: CASSSAWTGRDEFF. The CDR3 DNA reads TGTGCCAGCAGTTCCGCTTGGACAGGGAGGGATGAGTTCTTC. The chain carries TRBV6-5 and TRBJ2-1, with a weak D call TRBD1 (8 bases). Trimming left V 4 bases short and J 14 bases short, with 21 bases between. The CDR3 length is 14 residues. The germline V gene encodes CDR1 MNHEY and CDR2 SVGAGI.

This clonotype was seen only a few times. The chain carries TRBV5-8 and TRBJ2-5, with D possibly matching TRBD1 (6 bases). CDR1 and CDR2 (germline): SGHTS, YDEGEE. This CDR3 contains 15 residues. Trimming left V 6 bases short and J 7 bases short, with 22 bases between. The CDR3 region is CASTQPFRGRATQYF. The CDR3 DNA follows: TGTGCCAGCACCCAACCCTTCAGGGGACGGGCGACCCAGTACTTC.

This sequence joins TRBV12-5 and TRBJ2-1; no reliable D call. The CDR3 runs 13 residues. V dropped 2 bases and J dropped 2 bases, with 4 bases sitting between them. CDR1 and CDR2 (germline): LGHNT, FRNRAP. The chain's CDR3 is CASGLYTYNEQFF. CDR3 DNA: TGTGCTAGTGGTTTGTACACCTACAATGAGCAGTTCTTC. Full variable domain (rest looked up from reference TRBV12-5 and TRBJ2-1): DARVTQTPRHKVTEMGQEVTMRCQPILGHNTVFWYRQTMMQGLELLAYFRNRAPLDDSGMPKDRFSAEMPDATLATLKIQPSEPRDSAVYFCASGLYTYNEQFFGPGTRLTVL.

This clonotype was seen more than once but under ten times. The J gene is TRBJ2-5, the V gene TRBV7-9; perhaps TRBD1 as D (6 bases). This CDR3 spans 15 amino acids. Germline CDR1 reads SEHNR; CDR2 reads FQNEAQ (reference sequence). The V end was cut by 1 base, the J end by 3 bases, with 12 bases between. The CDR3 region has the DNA TGTGCCAGCAGCTTAGGACAGGATAGGAAAGAGACCCAGTACTTC. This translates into CASSLGQDRKETQYF.

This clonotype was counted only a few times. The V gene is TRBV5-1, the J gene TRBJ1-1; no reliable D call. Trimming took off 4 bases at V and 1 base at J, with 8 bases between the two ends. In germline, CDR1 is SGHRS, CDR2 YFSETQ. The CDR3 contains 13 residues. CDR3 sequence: CASSADQNTEAFF. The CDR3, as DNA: TGCGCCAGCAGCGCTGATCAGAACACTGAAGCTTTCTTT.

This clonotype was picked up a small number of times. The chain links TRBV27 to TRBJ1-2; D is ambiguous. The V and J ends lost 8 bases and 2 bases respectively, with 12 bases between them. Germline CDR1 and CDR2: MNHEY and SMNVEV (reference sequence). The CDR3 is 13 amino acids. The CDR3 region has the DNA TGTGCCAGCGGTTACAGCACAAACTATGGCTACACCTTC. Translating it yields CASGYSTNYGYTF.

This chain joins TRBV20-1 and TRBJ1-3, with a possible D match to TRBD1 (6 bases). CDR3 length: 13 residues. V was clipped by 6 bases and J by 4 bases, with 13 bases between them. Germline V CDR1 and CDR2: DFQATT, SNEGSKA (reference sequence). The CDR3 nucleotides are TGCAGTGCCGACGGGACACTCGGAAACACCATATATTTT. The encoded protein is CSADGTLGNTIYF.

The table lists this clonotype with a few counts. The CDR3 DNA reads TGTGCCAGCAGCGTAGAAGGGGGCCGCACTGAAGCTTTCTTT. Amino acids: CASSVEGGRTEAFF. V is TRBV9 and J is TRBJ1-1; 7 bases are shared with TRBD1. Germline loops: CDR1 SGDLS, CDR2 YYNGEE. The length of the CDR3 is 14 residues. Unmatched junction bases numbered 3, after V lost 0 bases and J lost 4 bases.

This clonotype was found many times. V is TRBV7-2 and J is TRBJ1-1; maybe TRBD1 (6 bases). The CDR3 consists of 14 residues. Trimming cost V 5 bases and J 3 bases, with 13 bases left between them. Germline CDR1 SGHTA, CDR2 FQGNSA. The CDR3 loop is CASSKPGQYTEAFF. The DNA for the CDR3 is TGTGCCAGCAGCAAACCGGGACAATACACTGAAGCTTTCTTT.

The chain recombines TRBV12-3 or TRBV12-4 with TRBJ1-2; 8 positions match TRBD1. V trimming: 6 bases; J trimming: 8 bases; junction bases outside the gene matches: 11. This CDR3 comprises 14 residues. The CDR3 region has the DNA TGTGCCAGCAGAGTTGGACAGGGCTTGGTCGGCTACACCTTC. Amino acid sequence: CASRVGQGLVGYTF.

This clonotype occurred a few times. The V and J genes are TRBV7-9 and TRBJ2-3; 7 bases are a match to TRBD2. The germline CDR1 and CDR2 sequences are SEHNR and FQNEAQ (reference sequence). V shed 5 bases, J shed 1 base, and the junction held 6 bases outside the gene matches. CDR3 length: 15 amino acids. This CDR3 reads CASSATSFGTDTQYF. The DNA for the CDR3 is TGTGCCAGCAGCGCGACTAGCTTTGGCACAGATACGCAGTATTTT.

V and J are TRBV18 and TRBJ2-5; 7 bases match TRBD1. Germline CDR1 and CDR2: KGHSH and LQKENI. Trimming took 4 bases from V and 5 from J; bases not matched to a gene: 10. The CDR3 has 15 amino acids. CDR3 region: CASSQISGQRETQYF. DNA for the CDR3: TGTGCCAGCTCACAAATATCGGGACAGAGGGAGACCCAGTACTTC.

CDR3 protein: CASSLVGGATEAFF. Written as DNA, the CDR3 is TGTGCCAGCAGCTTAGTAGGAGGGGCCACTGAAGCTTTCTTT. V gene TRBV7-2 combines with J gene TRBJ1-1; D perhaps matches TRBD1 (5 bases). Trimming took off 1 base at V and 4 bases at J, with 10 bases between the two ends. Germline-derived CDR1 and CDR2 are SGHTA and FQGNSA. The CDR3 length is 14 residues.

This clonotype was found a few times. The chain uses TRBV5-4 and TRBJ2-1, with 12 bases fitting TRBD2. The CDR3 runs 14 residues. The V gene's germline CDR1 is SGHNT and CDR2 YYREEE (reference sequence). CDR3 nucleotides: TGTGCGGCTAGCGGGGGGGCTTTCTACAATGAGCAGTTCTTC. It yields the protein CAASGGAFYNEQFF.

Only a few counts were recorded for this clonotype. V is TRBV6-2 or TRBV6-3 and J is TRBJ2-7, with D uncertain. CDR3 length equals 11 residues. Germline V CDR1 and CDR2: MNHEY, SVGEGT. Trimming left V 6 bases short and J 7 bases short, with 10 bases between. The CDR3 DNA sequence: TGTGCCAGCAGCCCACGGAAGGAGCAGTACTTC. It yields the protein CASSPRKEQYF.

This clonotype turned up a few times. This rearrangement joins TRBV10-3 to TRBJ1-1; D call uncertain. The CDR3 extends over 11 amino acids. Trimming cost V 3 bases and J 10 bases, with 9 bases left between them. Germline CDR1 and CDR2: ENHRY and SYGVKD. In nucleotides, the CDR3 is TGTGCCATCAGTGATGAGCTAGGAGCTTTCTTT. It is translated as CAISDELGAFF.

The CDR3 region is CASSQEPGDTGELFF. CDR3 in DNA: TGTGCCAGCAGCCAAGAACCGGGGGACACCGGGGAGCTGTTTTTT. This chain links TRBV4-2 with TRBJ2-2; tentatively, D is TRBD2 (6 bases). The CDR3 has 15 residues. The germline gives CDR1 LGHNA, CDR2 YNFKEQ. V gave up 0 bases and J gave up 3 bases, with 8 bases separating them.